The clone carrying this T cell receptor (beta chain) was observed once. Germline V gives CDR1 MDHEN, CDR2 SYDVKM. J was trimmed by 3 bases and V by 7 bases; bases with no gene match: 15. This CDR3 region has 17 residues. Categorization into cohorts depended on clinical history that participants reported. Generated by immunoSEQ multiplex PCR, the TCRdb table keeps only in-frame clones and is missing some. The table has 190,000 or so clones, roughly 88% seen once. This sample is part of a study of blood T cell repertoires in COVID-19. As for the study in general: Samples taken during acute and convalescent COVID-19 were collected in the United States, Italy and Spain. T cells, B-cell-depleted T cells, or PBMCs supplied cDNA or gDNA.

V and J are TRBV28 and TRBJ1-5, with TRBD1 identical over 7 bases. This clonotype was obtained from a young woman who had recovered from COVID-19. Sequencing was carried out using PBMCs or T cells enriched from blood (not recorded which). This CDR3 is CASTETGTAAFNQPQHF. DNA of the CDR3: TGTGCCAGCACCGAAACCGGGACAGCTGCCTTCAATCAGCCCCAGCATTTT.